The T cell receptor (beta chain) described here comes from a study of blood T cell repertoires in COVID-19 (dated by TCRdb to about 2020). With regard to the full study: Samples covering the acute and convalescent phases of COVID-19 were provided by collaborators in the United States, Italy and Spain. The prospective study material was composed of cDNA or gDNA derived from T cells, B-cell-depleted T cells, or PBMCs. The dataset comprised deeply sampled blood TCRbeta repertoires from subjects exposed to, actively infected with, or recovered from COVID-19. The repertoires were released in a freely available public database meant as a resource for research on the immune response to SARS-CoV-2. The samples were drawn from the first 160 participants of the ongoing ImmuneRACE study and from more than 1,000 subjects provided by 6 global collaborators. Nearly every sample came with metadata listing a de-identified subject ID, COVID-19 status, age in years and sex. HLA class I and class II types, where available, came from metadata supplied by the sample provider rather than from assay-based typing.

Collaborating institutions collected whole blood in K2EDTA tubes following their own protocols. For TCRbeta analysis, collaborators shipped samples in one of three forms: frozen whole blood, isolated PBMCs, or DNA extracted from either of those sample types. Reading from cysteine to phenylalanine, the CDR3 counts 15 amino acids. The DNA shown is the 45-base CDR3, in frame from base 1. Sequences SGHVS (CDR1) and FQNEAQ (CDR2) are obtained from the germline V gene. Unmatched junction bases come to 4, with V trimmed by 1 base and J by 3 bases. TCRbeta CDR3 regions were amplified from genomic DNA by means of the immunoSEQ Assay, a bias-controlled multiplex PCR. The study's own analysis went as follows. The number of nucleated cells in each sample was estimated from the amplification of reference gene primers within the assay. To quantify the absolute abundance of each unique TCRbeta CDR3 rearrangement, sequence reads were collapsed and filtered. Productive Simpson clonality was computed per sample as the square root of Simpson's diversity index over productive rearrangements. Here the immuneACCESS table is served through TCRdb, limited to in-frame sequences with V and J called. Missing clones are a known gap in these copies; in checked studies unresolved V genes cover under half, and the rest lacks a known reason. V and J calls and clone size follow that table, whereas D and trimming were derived from the DNA. The sample records about 160,000 clones, about nine tenths of which are singletons. The top ten hold roughly 4% of the sample.

Worth noting for this clone: It lacks a known antigen. The record has no base qualities; no much larger clone is one base away.

General findings and caveats noted by the study authors: The quantity of clinical and demographic metadata differed by source and by participant and was supplied without curation.

The chain was built from TRBV7-8 and TRBJ2-7, with TRBD2 matching 9 junction bases. Sequences were obtained from peripheral blood. The origin of this receptor is a woman aged 55-70 years with active or convalescent COVID-19. The DNA is as follows: TGTGCCAGCAGCTTAGTTCTAGCGGGGCACTACGAGCAGTACTTC. Its amino acids are CASSLVLAGHYEQYF.